The T cell receptor (beta chain) described here comes from a study of T-cell reconstitution after alpha-beta-depleted transplantation in children. In this sample, this clonotype turned up a few times. CDR1 SQVTM and CDR2 ANQGSEA come from the germline V gene. The ends were cut back, 4 bases at V and 4 bases at J, with 24 bases in the middle. CDR3 length: 17 amino acids. During its preparation, the TCRbeta library received unique molecular identifiers. TCRdb re-called the PCR reads through MiXCR, storing one row per CDR3 protein. The sample lists 500,000 or so distinct CDR3 sequences, 30% to 35% occurring once.

The chain links TRBV29-1 to TRBJ2-3; D may be TRBD1 or TRBD2 (5 bases each). The sequence came from a human donor who donated a stem cell graft to a child with aplastic anemia. Sequencing was performed on PBMCs from the stem cell graft donor, taken from the stem cell graft. DNA for the CDR3: TGCAGCGTTGCACCCCGGATCCCGGGACCGCGGCCAGATACGCAGTATTTT. It codes for CSVAPRIPGPRPDTQYF.